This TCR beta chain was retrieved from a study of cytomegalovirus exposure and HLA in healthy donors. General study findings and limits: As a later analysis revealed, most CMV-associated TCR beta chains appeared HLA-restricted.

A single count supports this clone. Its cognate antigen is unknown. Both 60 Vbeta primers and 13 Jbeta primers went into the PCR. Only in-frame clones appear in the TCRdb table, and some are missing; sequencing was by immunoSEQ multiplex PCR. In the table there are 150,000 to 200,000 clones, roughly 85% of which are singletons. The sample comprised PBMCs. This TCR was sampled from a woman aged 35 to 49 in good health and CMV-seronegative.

The CDR3 loop reads CASSLVPSGIRSDTQYF. The CDR3 nucleotides are TGTGCCAGCAGCTTAGTCCCTAGCGGCATTCGATCGGATACGCAGTATTTT. The genes are TRBV11-1 and TRBJ2-3; 7 bases agree with TRBD2. This CDR3 comprises 17 residues. Germline CDR1 reads SGHAT; CDR2 reads FQDESV (reference sequence). With V trimmed by 1 base and J by 6 bases, 13 bases remained unmatched.